This TCR beta chain originates from a study of brain T cells in children with intractable seizures. The protocol was immunoSEQ multiplex PCR, while the TCRdb copy is restricted to in-frame clones and leaves out a portion. There are hundreds of thousands of clones in the sample; 93% occur only once, and 5.7% lies in the top ten. Time point defined: blood from clinic visit 5 months post-surgery; TSC patient then seizure free. Only cases whose brain tissue showed the highest T cell transcript signatures were sequenced. This CDR3 is 14 amino acids long. The V end was cut by 3 bases, the J end by 7 bases, with 14 bases between. Germline CDR1 and CDR2: SGHRS and YFSETQ. Study-wide findings and caveats: Absence of clones before surgery may stem from lower sequencing depth. Patients' HCMV serostatus was unknown; virus specificity rests on CDR3 similarity alone.

As concerns this clone: As yet, its antigen is unknown.

The chain employs TRBV5-1 and TRBJ2-1, with D perhaps matching TRBD1 or TRBD2 (5 bases each). The sample was peripheral blood, taken about 5 months after surgery. The source is a boy in the first two years of life with tuberous sclerosis and intractable seizures. The CDR3 DNA is TGCGCCAGCAGCTCCTATTGGGGGAGTAATGAGCAGTTCTTC. Translated, it gives CASSSYWGSNEQFF.